This record concerns one TCR beta chain sequence. Its antigen is currently unknown. It was with 60 Vbeta and 13 Jbeta primers that the PCR ran. In the source study's methods: Tens of millions of unique TCR beta chains, roughly 11 million of them shared, were counted by a later analysis. TCRdb's table, derived via immunoSEQ multiplex PCR, lists solely in-frame clones and lacks some. The V and J calls and clone size come from that table; D and trimming were worked out from the DNA. Here the sample spans 150,000 to 200,000 clones, roughly 78% being singletons. The data are from a study of cytomegalovirus exposure and HLA in healthy donors. Regarding the study as a whole: The authors enumerated over 150 TCR beta chains as linked to cytomegalovirus.

The source material was PBMCs. The receptor's source is a woman aged 50 to 60 in good health and CMV-seropositive.

CDR3 DNA sequence: TGTGCCAGCAGCCCCAGAGGAACAGGGGGAACCTACGAGCAGTACTTC. This translates into CASSPRGTGGTYEQYF. The gene calls are TRBV5-4 and TRBJ2-7; TRBD1 agrees at 8 bases. V was pared by 4 bases and J by 2 bases, with 11 bases of the junction left unmatched. Per germline, CDR1 SGHNT and CDR2 YYREEE (reference sequence). The length of the CDR3 is 16 residues.